The clone carrying this TCR beta chain appeared a single time. Antigen unknown. Other DNA sequences within the sample encode an identical CDR3. The germline gives CDR1 SGHRS, CDR2 YFSETQ. The CDR3 is 14 amino acids. Trimming pared 0 bases from V and 1 base from J, leaving 5 bases between. This entry belongs to a study of cytomegalovirus exposure and HLA in healthy donors. PCR primers comprised 60 Vbeta and 13 Jbeta primers. The table came from immunoSEQ multiplex PCR; TCRdb's copy has only in-frame clones and leaves some out. Of about 220,000 clones listed, about 80% are singletons. Everyone who donated was a healthy bone marrow donor. Study-wide points: In an earlier analysis, most TCR beta V segments were productive about 90% or about 30% of the time. Reports showed the classifier diagnosing cytomegalovirus status with high specificity and sensitivity.

The specimen sequenced was PBMCs. The sequence derives from a woman in her 40s in good health and CMV-seropositive. The J gene is TRBJ1-5, the V gene TRBV5-1, with D possibly matching TRBD1 (5 bases). The CDR3 reads CASSLGGSNQPQHF. CDR3 coding DNA: TGCGCCAGCAGCTTGGGGGGCAGCAATCAGCCCCAGCATTTT.